This T cell receptor beta chain was found in a study of CD8+CD57+ T cells in acquired aplastic anemia. Overall study context: Sorted CD4+ and CD8+ cells gave a mean 3.2 ug DNA, range roughly 0.19 to 27.4 ug. General study results and limits: About 28 sequences, all CD8+ CDR3, were shared between patients and controls.

Genomic DNA served as template for TCR beta VDJ and CDR3 profiling. TCRdb processed the reads anew with MiXCR; each CDR3 protein has one entry. The table has 150,000 or so distinct CDR3 sequences, around 60% seen once. Germline V gene lookup returns CDR1 SQVTM and CDR2 ANQGSEA. The CDR3 has 16 residues. The V gene end was trimmed by 0 bases and the J gene end by 0 bases; junction bases not matched to a gene: 8. Regarding this clonotype: The antigen is not known.

Sequenced input: sorted CD4+, CD8+, or CD8+CD57+ T cells (not recorded which) from PBMCs. This clonotype was sampled from a human donor in good health. The J gene is TRBJ2-7, the V gene TRBV29-1, with 7 bases that match TRBD1. This CDR3 reads CSVEDEGGRSSYEQYF. The DNA of the CDR3 is TGCAGCGTTGAAGATGAAGGGGGCCGGAGCTCCTACGAGCAGTACTTC.